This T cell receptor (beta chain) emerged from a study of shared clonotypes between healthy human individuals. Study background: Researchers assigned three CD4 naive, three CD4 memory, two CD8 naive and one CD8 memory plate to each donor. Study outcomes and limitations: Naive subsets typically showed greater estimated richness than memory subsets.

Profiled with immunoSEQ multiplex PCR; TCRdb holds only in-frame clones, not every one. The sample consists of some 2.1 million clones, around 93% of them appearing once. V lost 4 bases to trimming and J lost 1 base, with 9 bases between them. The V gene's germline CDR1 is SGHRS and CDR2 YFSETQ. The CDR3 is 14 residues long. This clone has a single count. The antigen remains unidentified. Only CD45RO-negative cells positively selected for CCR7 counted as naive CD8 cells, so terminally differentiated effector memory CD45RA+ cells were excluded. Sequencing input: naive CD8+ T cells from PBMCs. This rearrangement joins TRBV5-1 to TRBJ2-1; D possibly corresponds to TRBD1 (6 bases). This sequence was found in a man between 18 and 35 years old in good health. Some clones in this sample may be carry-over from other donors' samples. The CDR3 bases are TGCGCCAGCAGCGCTACAGGGTCCTACAATGAGCAGTTCTTC. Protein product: CASSATGSYNEQFF.